This T cell receptor (beta chain) was identified during a study of cytomegalovirus exposure and HLA in healthy donors. About the research overall: Some 85 million unique TCRs, all from HLA-typed donors, were included in an early release of the data.

The PCR contained 60 Vbeta and 13 Jbeta primers. The data were produced by immunoSEQ multiplex PCR, yet TCRdb's version contains in-frame clones alone and is incomplete. The table has 200,000 or so clones, 70% to 90% seen once. This CDR3 region has 14 residues. Per germline, CDR1 SGHRS and CDR2 YFSETQ. V lost 4 bases to trimming and J lost 7 bases; unmatched junction nucleotides: 6. These donors, healthy bone marrow donors, were studied. Whole-study results and caveats: Reportedly, TCR beta sequences accurately predicted HLA-A and HLA-B alleles in most subjects. Only CMV serostatus was available as immune exposure information.

Details on this clone: What it binds is unknown.

This chain links TRBV5-1 with TRBJ1-2; 11 nucleotides line up with TRBD1. This clonotype was obtained from a woman between 18 and 29 years old in good health and CMV-seropositive. Specimen: PBMCs. CDR3 DNA: TGCGCCAGCAGCCTGGGACAGGGGGATACTGGCTACACCTTC. Translating it yields CASSLGQGDTGYTF.